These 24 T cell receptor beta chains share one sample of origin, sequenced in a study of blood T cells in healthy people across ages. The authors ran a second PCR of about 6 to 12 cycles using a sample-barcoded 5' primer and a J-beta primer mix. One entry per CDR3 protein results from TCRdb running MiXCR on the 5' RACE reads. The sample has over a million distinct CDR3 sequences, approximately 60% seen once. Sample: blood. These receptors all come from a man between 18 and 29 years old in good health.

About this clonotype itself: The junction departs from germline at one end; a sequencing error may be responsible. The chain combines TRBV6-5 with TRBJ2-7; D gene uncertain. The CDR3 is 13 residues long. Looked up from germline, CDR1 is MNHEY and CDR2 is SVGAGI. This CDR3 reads CASSYSTANEQNF. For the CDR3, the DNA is TGTGCCAGCAGTTACTCAACAGCCAACGAGCAGAACTTC.

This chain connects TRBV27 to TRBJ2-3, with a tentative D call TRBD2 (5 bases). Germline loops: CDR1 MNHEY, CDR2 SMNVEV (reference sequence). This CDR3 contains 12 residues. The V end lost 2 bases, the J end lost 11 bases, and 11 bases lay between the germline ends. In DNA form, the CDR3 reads TGTGCCAGCAGTTTAATAGGGAGACGGCAGTATTTT. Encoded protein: CASSLIGRRQYF.

The DNA of the CDR3 is TGTGCCAGCAGCCGCGACAGGACTTCCTACGAGCAGTACTTC. Amino acid sequence: CASSRDRTSYEQYF. V gene TRBV7-6 combines with J gene TRBJ2-7; D may be TRBD1 (6 bases). The CDR3 consists of 14 residues. The V gene lost 5 bases and the J gene lost 1 base, with 12 bases spanning the gap. The germline V gene has CDR1 SGHVS and CDR2 FNYEAQ.

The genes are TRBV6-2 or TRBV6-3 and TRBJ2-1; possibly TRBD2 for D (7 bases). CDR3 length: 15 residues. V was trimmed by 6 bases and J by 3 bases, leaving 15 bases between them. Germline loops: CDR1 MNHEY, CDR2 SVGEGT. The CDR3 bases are TGTGCCAGCAGCAAGGGGGGGGGCGGCTACAATGAGCAGTTCTTC. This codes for CASSKGGGGYNEQFF.

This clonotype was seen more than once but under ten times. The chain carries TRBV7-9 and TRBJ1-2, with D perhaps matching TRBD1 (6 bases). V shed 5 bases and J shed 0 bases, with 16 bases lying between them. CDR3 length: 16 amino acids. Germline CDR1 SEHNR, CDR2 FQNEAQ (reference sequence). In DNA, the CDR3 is TGTGCCAGCAGCACCCGACAGGAGCCGGCTAACTATGGCTACACCTTC. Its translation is CASSTRQEPANYGYTF.

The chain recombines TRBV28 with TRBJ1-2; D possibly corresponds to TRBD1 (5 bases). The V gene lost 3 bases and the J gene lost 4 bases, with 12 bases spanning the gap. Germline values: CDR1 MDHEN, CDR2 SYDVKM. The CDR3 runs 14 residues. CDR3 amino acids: CASSLPGGSYGYTF. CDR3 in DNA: TGTGCCAGCAGTTTGCCGGGGGGGAGCTATGGCTACACCTTC.

CDR3 nucleotides: TGTGCCAGCAGCCAACAGGGGAGGACTGAAGCTTTCTTT. Translated, it gives CASSQQGRTEAFF. The J gene is TRBJ1-1, the V gene TRBV6-5; the match to TRBD1 covers 7 bases. The CDR3 spans 13 residues. V lost 6 bases and J lost 5; bases outside the gene matches: 6. In germline, CDR1 is MNHEY, CDR2 SVGAGI.

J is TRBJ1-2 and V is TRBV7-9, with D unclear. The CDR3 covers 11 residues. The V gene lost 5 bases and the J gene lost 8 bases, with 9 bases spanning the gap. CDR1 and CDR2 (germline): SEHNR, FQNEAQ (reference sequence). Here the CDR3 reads CASSNNVGYTF. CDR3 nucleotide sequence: TGTGCCAGCAGCAATAACGTGGGCTACACCTTC.

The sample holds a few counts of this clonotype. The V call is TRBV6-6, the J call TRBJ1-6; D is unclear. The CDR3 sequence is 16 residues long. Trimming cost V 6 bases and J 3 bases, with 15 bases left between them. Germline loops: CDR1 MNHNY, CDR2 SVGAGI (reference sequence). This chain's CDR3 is CASSYEGPNYNSPLHF. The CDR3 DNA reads TGTGCCAGCAGCTACGAAGGCCCAAACTATAATTCACCCCTCCACTTT.

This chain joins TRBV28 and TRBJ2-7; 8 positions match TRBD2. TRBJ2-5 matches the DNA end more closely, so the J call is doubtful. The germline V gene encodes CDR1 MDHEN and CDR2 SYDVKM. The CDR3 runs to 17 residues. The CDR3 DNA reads TGTGCCAGCAGTTTGTCGGGGGGGGCAGTGGAAAAAGAGACCCAGTACTTC. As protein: CASSLSGGAVEKETQYF.

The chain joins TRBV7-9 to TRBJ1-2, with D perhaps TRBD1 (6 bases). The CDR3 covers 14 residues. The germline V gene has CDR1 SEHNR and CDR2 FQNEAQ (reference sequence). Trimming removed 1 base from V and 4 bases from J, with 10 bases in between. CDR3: CASSLDGTTYGYTF. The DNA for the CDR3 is TGTGCCAGCAGCTTAGATGGGACAACCTATGGCTACACCTTC. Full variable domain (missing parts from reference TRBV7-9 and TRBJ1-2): DTGVSQNPRHKITKRGQNVTFRCDPISEHNRLYWYRQTLGQGPEFLTYFQNEAQLEKSRLLSDRFSAERPKGSFSTLEIQRTEQGDSAMYLCASSLDGTTYGYTFGSGTRLTVV.

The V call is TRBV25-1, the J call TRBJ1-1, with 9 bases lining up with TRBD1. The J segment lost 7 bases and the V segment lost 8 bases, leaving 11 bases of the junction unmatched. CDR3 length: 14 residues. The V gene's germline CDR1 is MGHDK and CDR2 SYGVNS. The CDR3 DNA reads TGTGCCAGCGATAAGGGACAGGGTCACAATGAAGCTTTCTTT. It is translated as CASDKGQGHNEAFF. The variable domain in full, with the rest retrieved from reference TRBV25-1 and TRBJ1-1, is EADIYQTPRYLVIGTGKKITLECSQTMGHDKMYWYQQDPGMELHLIHYSYGVNSTEKGDLSSESTVSRIRTEHFPLTLESARPSHTSQYLCASDKGQGHNEAFFGQGTRLTVV.

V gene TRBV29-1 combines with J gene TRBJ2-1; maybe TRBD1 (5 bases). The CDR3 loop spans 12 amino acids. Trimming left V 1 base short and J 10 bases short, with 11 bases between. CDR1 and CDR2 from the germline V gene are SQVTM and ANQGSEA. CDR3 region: CSVEGPAGEQFF. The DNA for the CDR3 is TGCAGCGTTGAAGGTCCTGCAGGGGAGCAGTTCTTC.

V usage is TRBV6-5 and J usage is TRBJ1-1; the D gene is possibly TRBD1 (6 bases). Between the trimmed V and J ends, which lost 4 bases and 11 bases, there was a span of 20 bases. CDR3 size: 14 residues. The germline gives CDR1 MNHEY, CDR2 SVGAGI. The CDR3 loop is CASSWGGRLQKAFF. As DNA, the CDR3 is TGTGCCAGCAGTTGGGGGGGGCGGCTTCAAAAGGCTTTCTTT.

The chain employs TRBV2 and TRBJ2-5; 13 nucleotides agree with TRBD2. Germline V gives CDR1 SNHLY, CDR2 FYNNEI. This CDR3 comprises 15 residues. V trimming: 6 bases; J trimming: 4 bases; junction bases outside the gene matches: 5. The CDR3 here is CASSDGLAGAETQYF. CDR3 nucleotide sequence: TGTGCCAGCAGCGACGGACTAGCGGGAGCAGAGACCCAGTACTTC.

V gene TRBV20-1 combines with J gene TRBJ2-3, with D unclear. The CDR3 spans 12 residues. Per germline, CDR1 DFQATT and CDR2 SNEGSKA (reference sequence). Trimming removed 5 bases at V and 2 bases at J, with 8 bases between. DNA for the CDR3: TGCAGTGCTCCCATACTCACAGATACGCAGTATTTT. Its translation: CSAPILTDTQYF.

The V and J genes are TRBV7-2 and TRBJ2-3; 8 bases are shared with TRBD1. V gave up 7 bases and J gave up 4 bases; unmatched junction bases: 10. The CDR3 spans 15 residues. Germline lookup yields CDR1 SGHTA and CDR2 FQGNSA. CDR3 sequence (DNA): TGTGCCAGCAACCCTGGGACAGGAGGACCAGATACGCAGTATTTT. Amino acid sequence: CASNPGTGGPDTQYF.

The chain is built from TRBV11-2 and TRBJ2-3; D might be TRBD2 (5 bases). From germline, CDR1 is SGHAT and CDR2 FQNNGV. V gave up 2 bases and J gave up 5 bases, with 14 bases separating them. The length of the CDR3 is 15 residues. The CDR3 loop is CASSLRRVIIDTQYF. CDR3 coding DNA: TGTGCCAGCAGCTTAAGGCGGGTCATCATAGATACGCAGTATTTT.

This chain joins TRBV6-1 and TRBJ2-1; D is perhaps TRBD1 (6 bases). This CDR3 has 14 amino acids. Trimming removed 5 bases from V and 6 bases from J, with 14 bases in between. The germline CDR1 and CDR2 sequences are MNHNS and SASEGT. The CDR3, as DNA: TGTGCCAGCAGTACCGCCTGGGGGCTCAATGAGCAGTTCTTC. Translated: CASSTAWGLNEQFF.

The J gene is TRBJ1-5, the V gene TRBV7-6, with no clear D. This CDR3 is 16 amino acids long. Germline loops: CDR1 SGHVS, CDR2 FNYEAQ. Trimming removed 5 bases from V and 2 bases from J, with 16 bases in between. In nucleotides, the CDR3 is TGTGCCAGCAGCCCATCCTTCGTAGGCCGCAATCAGCCCCAGCATTTT. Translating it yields CASSPSFVGRNQPQHF.

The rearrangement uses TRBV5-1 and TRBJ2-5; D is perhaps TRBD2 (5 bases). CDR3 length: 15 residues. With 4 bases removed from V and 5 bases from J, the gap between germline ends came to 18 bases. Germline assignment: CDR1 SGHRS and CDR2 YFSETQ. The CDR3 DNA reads TGCGCCAGCAGCGGCTCAGCGGCTGTAGTGGAGACCCAGTACTTC. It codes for CASSGSAAVVETQYF. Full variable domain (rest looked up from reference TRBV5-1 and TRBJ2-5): KAGVTQTPRYLIKTRGQQVTLSCSPISGHRSVSWYQQTPGQGLQFLFEYFSETQRNKGNFPGRFSGRQFSNSRSEMNVSTLELGDSALYLCASSGSAAVVETQYFGPGTRLLVL.

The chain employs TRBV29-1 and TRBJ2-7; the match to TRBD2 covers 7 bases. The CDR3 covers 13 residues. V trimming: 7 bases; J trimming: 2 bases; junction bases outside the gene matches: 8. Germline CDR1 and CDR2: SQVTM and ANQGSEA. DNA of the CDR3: TGCAGCGCATCGGCTAGCGGTACCTACGAGCAGTACTTC. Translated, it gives CSASASGTYEQYF.

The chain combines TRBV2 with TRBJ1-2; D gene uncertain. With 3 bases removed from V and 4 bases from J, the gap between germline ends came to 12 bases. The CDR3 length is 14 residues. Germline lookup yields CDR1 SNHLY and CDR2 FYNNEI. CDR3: CASSELIEIYGYTF. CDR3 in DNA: TGTGCCAGCAGTGAGTTGATCGAAATCTATGGCTACACCTTC.

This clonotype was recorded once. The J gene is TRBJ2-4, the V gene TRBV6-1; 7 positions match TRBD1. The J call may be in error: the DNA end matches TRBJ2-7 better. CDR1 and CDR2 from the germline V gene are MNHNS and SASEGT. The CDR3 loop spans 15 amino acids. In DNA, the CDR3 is TGTGCCAGCAGCCTACTCCGGGACAGATCCTACGAGCAGTACTTC. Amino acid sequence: CASSLLRDRSYEQYF.